One and the same sample provided the 19 T cell receptor beta chains below, sequenced in a study of identical twins. TCRdb reprocessed the 5' RACE reads via MiXCR and lists one record per CDR3 protein. The sample yields approximately 410,000 distinct CDR3 sequences, around 20% seen once. The specimen sequenced was naive T cells sorted from blood. These receptors originate from a man aged 45-65 years in good health.

V is TRBV4-2 and J is TRBJ2-2; 10 bases fit TRBD2. The CDR3 is made up of 17 amino acids. Per germline, CDR1 LGHNA and CDR2 YNFKEQ. V trimming: 0 bases; J trimming: 1 base; junction bases outside the gene matches: 2. The CDR3 DNA is TGTGCCAGCAGCCAAGAGGTAGCGGGGGGGAACACCGGGGAGCTGTTTTTT. Its protein is CASSQEVAGGNTGELFF.

This clonotype was recorded only once. The germline gene is not matched at one end of the junction; a read error may be the cause. This chain joins TRBV28 and TRBJ2-6; a possible D gene is TRBD1 (5 bases). The germline V gene encodes CDR1 MDHEN and CDR2 SYDVKM. The CDR3 loop spans 15 amino acids. CDR3 DNA: TGTGCCAGCAGTTTAGGCGGCTCTGGGGCCAGCGTCCTGACTTTC. It is translated as CASSLGGSGASVLTF.

The genes are TRBV6-6 and TRBJ1-6; D is uncertain. With 5 bases removed from V and 5 bases from J, the gap between germline ends came to 7 bases. Germline V gene lookup returns CDR1 MNHNY and CDR2 SVGAGI (reference sequence). The CDR3 has 13 amino acids. DNA of the CDR3: TGTGCCAGCAGTCCCCGTGATAATTCACCCCTCCACTTT. Translating gives CASSPRDNSPLHF.

The chain is built from TRBV25-1 and TRBJ2-2; possibly TRBD2 for D (5 bases). CDR1 is MGHDK and CDR2 is SYGVNS in the germline V gene. With 4 bases removed from V and 5 bases from J, the gap between germline ends came to 11 bases. The CDR3 runs 14 residues. The CDR3, as DNA: TGTGCCAGCAGTGTCCGGACGGGGACCGGGGAGCTGTTTTTT. Its translation: CASSVRTGTGELFF.

This clonotype was counted at least ten times. The chain employs TRBV20-1 and TRBJ2-7, with D possibly TRBD1 on 5 matching bases. Germline V gene lookup returns CDR1 DFQATT and CDR2 SNEGSKA (reference sequence). The CDR3 runs to 12 residues. V was trimmed by 6 bases and J by 3 bases, leaving 12 bases between them. CDR3 nucleotide sequence: TGCAGTGCCCCGAGACAGAACTACGAGCAGTACTTC. It is translated as CSAPRQNYEQYF.

V is TRBV7-9 and J is TRBJ2-1, with 8 nucleotides matching TRBD2. The germline CDR1 and CDR2 sequences are SEHNR and FQNEAQ (reference sequence). Losses at the gene ends were 5 bases for V and 4 bases for J; bases not matched to a gene: 10. The CDR3 has 16 amino acids. The CDR3 region is CASSPREGPYYNEQFF. The CDR3 region has the DNA TGTGCCAGCAGCCCACGGGAGGGGCCCTATTACAATGAGCAGTTCTTC.

This clonotype was detected only a few times. V usage is TRBV20-1 and J usage is TRBJ1-3; D is unresolved. Trimming shortened V by 0 bases and J by 0 bases, and 9 bases separated the two germline ends. The length of the CDR3 is 15 residues. CDR1 is DFQATT, CDR2 SNEGSKA, per germline (reference sequence). The CDR3 spells CSARDTSVSGNTIYF. The CDR3 nucleotides are TGCAGTGCTAGAGATACCAGCGTCTCTGGAAACACCATATATTTT.

This chain uses TRBV27 with TRBJ1-1; D is possibly TRBD1 (6 bases). Trimming took 6 bases from V and 5 from J, leaving 10 bases between them. From germline, CDR1 is MNHEY and CDR2 SMNVEV (reference sequence). CDR3 size: 12 residues. The CDR3 loop reads CASRTQGTEAFF. CDR3 DNA: TGTGCCAGCAGGACTCAGGGGACTGAAGCTTTCTTT.

This clonotype was counted only a few times. V is TRBV7-7 and J is TRBJ2-5; weak D call: TRBD2 (6 bases). This CDR3 comprises 13 residues. Germline CDR1 and CDR2: SSHAT and FNYEAQ (reference sequence). Trimming stripped 6 bases from V and 3 bases from J, with 11 bases between. The CDR3 DNA is TGTGCCAGCAGTCCCTGGGGGGAAGAGACCCAGTACTTC. Translated, it gives CASSPWGEETQYF.

This chain links TRBV20-1 with TRBJ1-5, with D possibly TRBD1 on 5 matching bases. The CDR3 has 15 amino acids. The V and J ends lost 1 base and 0 bases respectively, with 10 bases between them. Looked up from germline, CDR1 is DFQATT and CDR2 is SNEGSKA (reference sequence). The CDR3: CSARGGTLSNQPQHF. As DNA, the CDR3 is TGCAGTGCTAGAGGGGGGACCCTTAGCAATCAGCCCCAGCATTTT.

This clonotype was recorded only once. The J gene is TRBJ2-1, the V gene TRBV11-1, with TRBD2 matching over 9 bases. CDR1 and CDR2 (germline): SGHAT, FQDESV (reference sequence). This CDR3 has 21 amino acids. V shed 1 base, J shed 0 bases, and the junction held 16 bases outside the gene matches. Written as DNA, the CDR3 is TGTGCCAGCAGCTTAGTTAAAAACGGTCTAGCGGGGCTCAGCTCCTACAATGAGCAGTTCTTC. Translated, it gives CASSLVKNGLAGLSSYNEQFF.

This chain links TRBV10-3 with TRBJ1-4; 7 nucleotides line up with TRBD1. Trimming cost V 8 bases and J 14 bases; bases outside gene matches: 8. This CDR3 has 11 amino acids. Germline CDR1 reads ENHRY; CDR2 reads SYGVKD. For the CDR3, the DNA is TGTGCCATCGGAGATCCGGGACAGCTGTTTTTT. Amino acid sequence: CAIGDPGQLFF.

This sequence joins TRBV9 and TRBJ2-1, with 11 bases identical to TRBD2. V shed 0 bases and J 10 bases; nucleotides not matched to a gene: 9. The CDR3 length is 16 residues. Germline V CDR1 and CDR2: SGDLS, YYNGEE. The CDR3 sequence: CASSVARTSGRSEQFF. CDR3 bases: TGTGCCAGCAGCGTAGCGAGGACTAGCGGGCGCTCAGAGCAGTTCTTC.

In this sample, this clonotype turned up many times. The rearrangement uses TRBV18 and TRBJ2-3; 9 bases fit TRBD2. The CDR3 spans 15 residues. V shed 0 bases and J 2 bases; nucleotides not matched to a gene: 0. Per germline, CDR1 KGHSH and CDR2 LQKENI. CDR3 residues: CASSPPGLATDTQYF. DNA for the CDR3: TGTGCCAGCTCACCACCGGGACTAGCCACAGATACGCAGTATTTT.

A word on this clonotype: Germline and junction disagree at one end, which may indicate a read error. J is TRBJ2-3 and V is TRBV4-3; D ambiguous. The CDR3 covers 14 residues. Germline V gives CDR1 LGHNA, CDR2 YSLEER. Written as DNA, the CDR3 is TGCGCCTGCAGCCAAGATGGCAACACAGATACGCAGTATTTT. This gives the protein CACSQDGNTDTQYF.

Worth noting for this clonotype: Possible read error: a much larger clone is one base away. The chain has TRBV7-2 and TRBJ1-5; D uncertain. Germline assignment: CDR1 SGHTA and CDR2 FQGNSA. Trimming removed 6 bases at V and 2 bases at J, with 14 bases between. CDR3 size: 15 residues. CDR3 loop: CASRVGLMGNQPQHF. The CDR3 DNA follows: TGTGCCAGCAGAGTCGGCCTAATGGGCAATCAGCCCCAGCATTTT.

This clonotype was seen at least ten times. The V and J genes are TRBV18 and TRBJ1-1, with D unclear. The CDR3 has 14 amino acids. The germline V and J ends were trimmed by 3 bases and 0 bases, with 8 bases remaining between them. Germline loops: CDR1 KGHSH, CDR2 LQKENI. The CDR3 protein is CASSPMGLNTEAFF. DNA for the CDR3: TGTGCCAGCTCACCTATGGGTCTGAACACTGAAGCTTTCTTT.

The CDR3 reads CASSTGTTPYEQYF. The CDR3 coding sequence is TGTGCCAGCTCGACGGGGACAACACCCTACGAGCAGTACTTC. The rearrangement links TRBV6-1 to TRBJ2-7; TRBD1 is a possible D gene (6 bases). With 8 bases removed from V and 2 bases from J, the gap between germline ends came to 16 bases. This CDR3 comprises 14 residues. The germline V gene encodes CDR1 MNHNS and CDR2 SASEGT.

This clonotype was counted many times. V usage is TRBV9 and J usage is TRBJ2-3; the match to TRBD2 covers 8 bases. V lost 0 bases to trimming and J lost 0 bases; unmatched junction nucleotides: 6. The CDR3 sequence is 17 residues long. Germline V gene data show CDR1 as SGDLS and CDR2 as YYNGEE. CDR3 coding DNA: TGTGCCAGCAGCGTAGGTCCAGCGGGAGCTAGCACAGATACGCAGTATTTT. Residues: CASSVGPAGASTDTQYF.